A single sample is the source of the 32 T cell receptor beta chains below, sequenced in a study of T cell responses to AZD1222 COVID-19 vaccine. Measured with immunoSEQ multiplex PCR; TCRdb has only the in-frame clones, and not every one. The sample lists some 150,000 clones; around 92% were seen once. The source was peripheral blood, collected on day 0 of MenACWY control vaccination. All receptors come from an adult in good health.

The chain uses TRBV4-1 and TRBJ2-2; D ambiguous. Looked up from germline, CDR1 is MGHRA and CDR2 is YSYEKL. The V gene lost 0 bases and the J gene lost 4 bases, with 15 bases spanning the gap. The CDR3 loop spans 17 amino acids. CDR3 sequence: CASSQDPRRGSTGELFF. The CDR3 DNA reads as TGCGCCAGCAGCCAAGATCCGAGACGCGGATCCACCGGGGAGCTGTTTTTT.

CDR3 sequence reads: CASSFQGKGDGADTQYF. DNA of the CDR3: TGTGCCAGCAGCTTTCAAGGGAAGGGAGATGGGGCAGATACGCAGTATTTT. This sequence joins TRBV11-3 and TRBJ2-3; a possible D gene is TRBD2 (5 bases). Germline-derived CDR1 and CDR2 are SGHNT and YENEEA. There are 17 residues in the CDR3. V gave up 3 bases and J gave up 4 bases, with 20 bases separating them.

The CDR3 reads CASSVRGFGEQYF. The CDR3 DNA reads TGTGCCAGCAGCGTTAGGGGTTTCGGCGAGCAGTACTTC. This chain joins TRBV9 and TRBJ2-7; D is possibly TRBD1 (5 bases). Germline lookup yields CDR1 SGDLS and CDR2 YYNGEE. This CDR3 has 13 residues. V lost 2 bases to trimming and J lost 6 bases, with 12 bases between them.

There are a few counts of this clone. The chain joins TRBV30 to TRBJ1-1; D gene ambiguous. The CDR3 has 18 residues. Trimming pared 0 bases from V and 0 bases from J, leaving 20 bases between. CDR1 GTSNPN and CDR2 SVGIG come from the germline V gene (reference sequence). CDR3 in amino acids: CAWSVDLRRQALNTEAFF. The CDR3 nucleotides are TGTGCCTGGAGTGTAGACCTTCGGCGGCAGGCCCTGAACACTGAAGCTTTCTTT. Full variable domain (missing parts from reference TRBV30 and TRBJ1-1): SQTIHQWPATLVQPVGSPLSLECTVEGTSNPNLYWYRQAAGRGLQLLFYSVGIGQISSEVPQNLSASRPQDRQFILSSKKLLLSDSGFYLCAWSVDLRRQALNTEAFFGQGTRLTVV.

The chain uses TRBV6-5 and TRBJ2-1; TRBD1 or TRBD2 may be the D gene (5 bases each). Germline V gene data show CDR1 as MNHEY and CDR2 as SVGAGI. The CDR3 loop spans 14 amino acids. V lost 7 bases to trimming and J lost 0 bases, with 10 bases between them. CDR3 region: CASTRDGSYNEQFF. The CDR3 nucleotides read TGTGCCAGCACCCGGGACGGCTCCTACAATGAGCAGTTCTTC.

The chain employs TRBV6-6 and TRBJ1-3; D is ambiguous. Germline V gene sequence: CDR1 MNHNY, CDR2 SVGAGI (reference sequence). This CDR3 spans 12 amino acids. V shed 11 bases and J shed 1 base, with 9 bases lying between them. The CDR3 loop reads CASVDSGNTIYF. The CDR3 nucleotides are TGTGCCTCCGTAGATTCTGGAAACACCATATATTTT.

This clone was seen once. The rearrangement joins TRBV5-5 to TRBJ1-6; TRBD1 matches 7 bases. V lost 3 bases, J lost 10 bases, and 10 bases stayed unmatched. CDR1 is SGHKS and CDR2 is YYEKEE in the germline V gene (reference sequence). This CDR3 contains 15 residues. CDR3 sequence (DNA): TGTGCCAGCAGCTCAGGGAACAGGGGCGAATCACCCCTCCACTTT. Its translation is CASSSGNRGESPLHF.

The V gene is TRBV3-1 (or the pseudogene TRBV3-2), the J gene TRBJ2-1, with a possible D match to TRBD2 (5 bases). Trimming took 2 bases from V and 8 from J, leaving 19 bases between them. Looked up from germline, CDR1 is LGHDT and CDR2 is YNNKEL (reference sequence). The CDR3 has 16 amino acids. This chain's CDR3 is CASSQQSRVRVHEQFF. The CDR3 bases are TGTGCCAGCAGCCAACAATCTAGGGTGAGGGTTCATGAGCAGTTCTTC.

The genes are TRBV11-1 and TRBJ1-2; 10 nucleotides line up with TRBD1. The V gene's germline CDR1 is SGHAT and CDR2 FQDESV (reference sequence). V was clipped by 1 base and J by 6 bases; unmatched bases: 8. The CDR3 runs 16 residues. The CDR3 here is CASSLGQGANRNGYTF. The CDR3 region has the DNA TGTGCCAGCAGCTTAGGACAGGGGGCGAATCGGAATGGCTACACCTTC.

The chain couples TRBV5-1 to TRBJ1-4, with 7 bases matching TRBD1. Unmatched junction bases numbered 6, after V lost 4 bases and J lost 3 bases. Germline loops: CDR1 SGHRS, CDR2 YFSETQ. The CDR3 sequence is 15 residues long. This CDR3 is CASSPWDSSNEKLFF. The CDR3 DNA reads TGCGCCAGCAGCCCCTGGGACAGTTCTAATGAAAAACTGTTTTTT.

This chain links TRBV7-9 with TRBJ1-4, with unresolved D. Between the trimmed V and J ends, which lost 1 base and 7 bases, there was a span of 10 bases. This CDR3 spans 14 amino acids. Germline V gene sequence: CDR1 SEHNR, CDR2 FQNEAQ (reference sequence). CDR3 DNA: TGTGCCAGCAGCTTAGTCCAGTCAGGTGAAAAACTGTTTTTT. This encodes CASSLVQSGEKLFF. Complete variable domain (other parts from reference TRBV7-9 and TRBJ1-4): DTGVSQNPRHKITKRGQNVTFRCDPISEHNRLYWYRQTLGQGPEFLTYFQNEAQLEKSRLLSDRFSAERPKGSFSTLEIQRTEQGDSAMYLCASSLVQSGEKLFFGSGTQLSVL.

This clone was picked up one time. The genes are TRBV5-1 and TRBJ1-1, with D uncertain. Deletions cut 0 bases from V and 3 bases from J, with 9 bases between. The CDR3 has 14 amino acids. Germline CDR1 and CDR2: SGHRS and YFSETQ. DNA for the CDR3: TGCGCCAGCAGCTTGGAAGGGTTTCACACTGAAGCTTTCTTT. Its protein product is CASSLEGFHTEAFF.

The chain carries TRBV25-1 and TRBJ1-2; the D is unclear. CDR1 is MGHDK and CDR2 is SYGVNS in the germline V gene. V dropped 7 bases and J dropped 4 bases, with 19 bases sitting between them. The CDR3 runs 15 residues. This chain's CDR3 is CASIGSLGRGYGYTF. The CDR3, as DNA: TGTGCCAGCATAGGGTCTCTTGGTAGAGGCTATGGCTACACCTTC.

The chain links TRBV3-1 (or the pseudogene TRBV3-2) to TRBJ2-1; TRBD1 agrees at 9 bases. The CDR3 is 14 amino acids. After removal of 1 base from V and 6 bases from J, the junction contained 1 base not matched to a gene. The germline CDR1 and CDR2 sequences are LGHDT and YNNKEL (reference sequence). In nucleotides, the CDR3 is TGTGCCAGCAGCCAAGGGACAGGGGCCAATGAGCAGTTCTTC. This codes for CASSQGTGANEQFF.

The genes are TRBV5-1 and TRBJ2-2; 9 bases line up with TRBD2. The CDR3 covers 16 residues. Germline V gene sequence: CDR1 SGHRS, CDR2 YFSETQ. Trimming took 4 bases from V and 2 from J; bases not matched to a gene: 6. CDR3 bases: TGCGCCAGCAGCGCCCGACTAGCGGAAAACACCGGGGAGCTGTTTTTT. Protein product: CASSARLAENTGELFF.

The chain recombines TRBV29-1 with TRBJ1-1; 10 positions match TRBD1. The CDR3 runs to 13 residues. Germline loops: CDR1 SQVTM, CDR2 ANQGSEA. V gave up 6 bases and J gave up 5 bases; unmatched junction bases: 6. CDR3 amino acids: CSVRGTGETEAFF. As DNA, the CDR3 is TGCAGCGTCCGCGGGACAGGGGAGACTGAAGCTTTCTTT.

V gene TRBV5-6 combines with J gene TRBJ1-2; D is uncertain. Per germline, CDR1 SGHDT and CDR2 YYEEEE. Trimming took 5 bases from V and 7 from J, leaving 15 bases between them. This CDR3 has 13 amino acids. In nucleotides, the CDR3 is TGTGCCAGCAGGAGGGAAAGGGCCGCTGGCTACACCTTC. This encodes CASRRERAAGYTF.

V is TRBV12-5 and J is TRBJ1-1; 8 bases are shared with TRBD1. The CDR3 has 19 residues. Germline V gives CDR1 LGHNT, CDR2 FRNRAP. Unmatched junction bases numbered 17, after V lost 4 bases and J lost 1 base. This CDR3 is CASGSPGTGPEGPNTEAFF. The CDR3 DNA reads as TGTGCTAGTGGTTCACCCGGGACAGGACCTGAGGGTCCGAACACTGAAGCTTTCTTT.

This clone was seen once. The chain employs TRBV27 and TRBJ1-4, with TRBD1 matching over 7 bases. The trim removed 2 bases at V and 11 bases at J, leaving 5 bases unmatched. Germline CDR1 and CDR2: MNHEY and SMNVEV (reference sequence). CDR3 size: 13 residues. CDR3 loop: CASSLGQGGKLFF. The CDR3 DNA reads TGTGCCAGCAGTTTAGGTCAGGGGGGGAAACTGTTTTTT.

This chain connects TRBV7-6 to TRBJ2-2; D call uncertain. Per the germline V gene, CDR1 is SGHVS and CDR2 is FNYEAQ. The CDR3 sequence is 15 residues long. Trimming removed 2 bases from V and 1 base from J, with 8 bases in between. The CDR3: CASSLRVLNTGELFF. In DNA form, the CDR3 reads TGTGCCAGCAGCTTACGGGTCTTGAACACCGGGGAGCTGTTTTTT.

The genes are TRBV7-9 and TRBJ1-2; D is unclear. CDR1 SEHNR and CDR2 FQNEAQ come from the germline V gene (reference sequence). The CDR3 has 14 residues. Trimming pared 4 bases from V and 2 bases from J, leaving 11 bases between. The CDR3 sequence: CASSSFTENYGYTF. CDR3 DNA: TGTGCCAGCAGCTCCTTCACAGAGAACTATGGCTACACCTTC.

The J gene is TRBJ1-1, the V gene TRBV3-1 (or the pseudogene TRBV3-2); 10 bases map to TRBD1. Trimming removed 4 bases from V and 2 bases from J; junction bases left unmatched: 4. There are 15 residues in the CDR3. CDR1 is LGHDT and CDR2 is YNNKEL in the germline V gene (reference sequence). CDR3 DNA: TGTGCCAGCAGCCGAGGGACAGGGGTTAACACTGAAGCTTTCTTT. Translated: CASSRGTGVNTEAFF.

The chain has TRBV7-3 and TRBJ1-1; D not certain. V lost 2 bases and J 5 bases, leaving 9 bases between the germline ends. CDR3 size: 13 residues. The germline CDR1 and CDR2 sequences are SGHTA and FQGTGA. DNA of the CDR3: TGTGCCAGCAGCTTAGAGGCGGTGACTGAAGCTTTCTTT. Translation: CASSLEAVTEAFF.

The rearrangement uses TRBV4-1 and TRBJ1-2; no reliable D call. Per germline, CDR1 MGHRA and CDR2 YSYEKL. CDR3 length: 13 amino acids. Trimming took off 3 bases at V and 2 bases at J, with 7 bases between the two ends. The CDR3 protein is CASSQPGNYGYTF. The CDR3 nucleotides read TGCGCCAGCAGCCAGCCCGGGAACTATGGCTACACCTTC.

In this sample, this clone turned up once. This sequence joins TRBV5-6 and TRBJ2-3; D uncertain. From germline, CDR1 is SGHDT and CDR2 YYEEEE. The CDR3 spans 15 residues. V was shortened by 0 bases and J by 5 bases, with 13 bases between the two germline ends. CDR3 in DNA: TGTGCCAGCAGCTTGGGTGTACTCTCAAGAGATACGCAGTATTTT. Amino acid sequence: CASSLGVLSRDTQYF. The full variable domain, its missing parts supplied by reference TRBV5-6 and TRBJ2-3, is DAGVTQSPTHLIKTRGQQVTLRCSPKSGHDTVSWYQQALGQGPQFIFQYYEEEERQRGNFPDRFSGHQFPNYSSELNVNALLLGDSALYLCASSLGVLSRDTQYFGPGTRLTVL.

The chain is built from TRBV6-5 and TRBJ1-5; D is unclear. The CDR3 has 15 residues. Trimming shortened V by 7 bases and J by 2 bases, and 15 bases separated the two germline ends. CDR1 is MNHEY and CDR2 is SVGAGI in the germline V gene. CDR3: CASIASKGRNQPQHF. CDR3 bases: TGTGCCAGCATCGCATCCAAGGGCCGCAATCAGCCCCAGCATTTT.

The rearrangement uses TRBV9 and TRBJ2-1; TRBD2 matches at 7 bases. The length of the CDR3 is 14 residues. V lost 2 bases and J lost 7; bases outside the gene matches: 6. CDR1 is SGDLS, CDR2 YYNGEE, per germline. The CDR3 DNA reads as TGTGCCAGCAGCGTGAGCGGGAATATGAATGAGCAGTTCTTC. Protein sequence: CASSVSGNMNEQFF.

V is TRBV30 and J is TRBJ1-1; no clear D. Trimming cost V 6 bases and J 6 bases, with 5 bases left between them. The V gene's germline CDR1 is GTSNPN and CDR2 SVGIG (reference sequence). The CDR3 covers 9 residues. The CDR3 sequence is CACQSEAFF. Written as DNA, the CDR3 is TGTGCCTGTCAGTCTGAAGCTTTCTTT. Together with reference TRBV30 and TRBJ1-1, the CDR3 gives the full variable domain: SQTIHQWPATLVQPVGSPLSLECTVEGTSNPNLYWYRQAAGRGLQLLFYSVGIGQISSEVPQNLSASRPQDRQFILSSKKLLLSDSGFYLCACQSEAFFGQGTRLTVV.

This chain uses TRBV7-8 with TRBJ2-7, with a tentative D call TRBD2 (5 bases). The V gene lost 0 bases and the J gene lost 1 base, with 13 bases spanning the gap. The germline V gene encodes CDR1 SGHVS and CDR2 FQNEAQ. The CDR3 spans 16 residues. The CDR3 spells CASSLARVVGSYEQYF. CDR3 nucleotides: TGTGCCAGCAGCTTAGCGAGGGTAGTGGGGTCCTACGAGCAGTACTTC.

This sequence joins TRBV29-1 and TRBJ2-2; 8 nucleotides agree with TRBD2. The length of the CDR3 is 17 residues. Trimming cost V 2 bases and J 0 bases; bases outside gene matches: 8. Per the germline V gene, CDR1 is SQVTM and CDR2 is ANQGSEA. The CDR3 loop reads CSVERAVAGPNTGELFF. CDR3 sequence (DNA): TGCAGCGTTGAAAGGGCAGTAGCGGGACCGAACACCGGGGAGCTGTTTTTT.

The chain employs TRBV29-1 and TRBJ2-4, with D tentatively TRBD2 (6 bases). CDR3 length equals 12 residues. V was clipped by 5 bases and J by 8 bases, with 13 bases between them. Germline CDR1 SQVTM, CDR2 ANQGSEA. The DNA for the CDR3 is TGCAGCGTTTCGGGACTGACGGACATTCAGTACTTC. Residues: CSVSGLTDIQYF.

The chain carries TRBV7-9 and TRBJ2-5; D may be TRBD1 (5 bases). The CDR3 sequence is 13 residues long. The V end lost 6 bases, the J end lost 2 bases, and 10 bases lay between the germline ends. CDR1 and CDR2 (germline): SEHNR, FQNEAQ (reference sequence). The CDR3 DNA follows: TGTGCCAGCAGTCGACAGTTGCAAGAGACCCAGTACTTC. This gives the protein CASSRQLQETQYF.